One T cell receptor beta chain is described in this entry. Its antigen remains unidentified. It has no much larger one-base neighbor in the sample; base qualities were not kept. Library preparation used the immunoSEQ multiplex PCR assay. For most patients, genomic DNA was subjected to high-throughput TCR-beta CDR3 sequencing by Adaptive Biotechnologies. As for how the authors treated the data: TCR sequencing data for 15 to 20 patients were retrieved from Adaptive's ImmunoSEQ software; three other patients were processed with MiXCR and VDJtools. CDR3 nucleotide sequences shared between donor and recipient were removed because their origin could not be assigned. At least 2-fold expansion over unstimulated cells and a minimum CFSE-low frequency of 0.002% (template counts) or 0.001% (read counts) were required for clones to be classified as alloreactive. Clones detected in sequenced pre-transplant spleen, lymph node, or MLR CFSE-low populations of the donor or recipient were defined as mappable. Cumulative frequency of alloreactive clones was calculated as a percentage of all sequences weighted by copy number. As stored in TCRdb, this immuneACCESS dataset retains in-frame rearrangements with V and J assigned. A fraction of the clones does not appear; measured against another copy, unresolved V genes explain less than half of the discrepancy, and the remainder lacks a known reason. V and J calls and clone size are as listed in that table; D and trimming were resolved from the DNA. For this sample the table gives some 66,000 clones, of which roughly nine tenths were detected only once. Over 1.5% of the sample is in the top ten clones.

The data originate from a study of graft-versus-host responses after intestinal transplantation (dated by TCRdb to about 2021). The study in broad terms: The transplants that recipients received were multivisceral, liver-intestinal, or isolated intestinal. All recipients received anti-thymocyte globulin induction followed by maintenance tacrolimus and steroids for around 3 years. Graft-versus-host and host-versus-graft alloreactive T cell clones were tracked in the graft, circulation and bone marrow after intestinal transplantation using bulk TCR-beta CDR3 sequencing. To identify alloreactive clones, pre-transplant mixed lymphocyte reaction products were sequenced and compared with unstimulated pre-transplant donor and recipient T cells. Of the roughly 26 intestinal transplant recipients enrolled in the cohort, one of whom was a retransplant, a few patients without pretransplant specimens were excluded. A peak of at least 4% donor T cells among recipient peripheral blood mononuclear cells was the definition used for donor T cell macrochimerism. Instead of going to the commercial service, samples from a few later patients were sequenced in-house on an Illumina MiSeq and processed with MiXCR.

Overall study results and their limits: The conclusions were limited by the relatively low number and heterogeneity of the intestinal transplant patients. GvH clones were detected in recipient bone marrow, and some of these GvH clones were observed earlier in ileal mucosa or blood, consistent with an intestinal mucosal origin. Peak levels of circulating GvH clones were associated with declines in HvG clones early after transplant. In the allografts of patients with donor T cell macrochimerism, GvH to HvG T cell clonal ratios were high.

Intraepithelial and lamina propria lymphocytes were isolated from graft specimens using dithiothreitol, EDTA incubations and collagenase D digestion. Bulk TCR-beta sequencing was performed on serial intestinal graft biopsy specimens collected as late as 600 days after transplant. Including the terminal cysteine and phenylalanine, the CDR3 comprises 14 residues. The sequence is cut down to CDR3 DNA, 42 bases in frame from base 1. V is clipped by 8 bases and J by 1 base, and the sequence between their germline boundaries is 14 bases long. CDR1 MDHEN and CDR2 SYDVKM are derived from the germline V gene.

This specimen was ileum tissue, taken 350 to 400 days after transplant. The TCR comes from a human patient who received an intestinal transplant, so some T cells may come from the graft donor. The rearranged chain carries TRBV28 and TRBJ2-5; too little of a D gene remains to name it. The CDR3 region has the sequence CASHSPGLQETQYF. The DNA is as follows: TGTGCCAGCCATTCCCCGGGTCTCCAAGAGACCCAGTACTTC.